This T cell receptor beta chain was documented in a study of cytomegalovirus exposure and HLA in healthy donors. The primer mix had 60 Vbeta and 13 Jbeta primers. TCRdb's copy holds only in-frame clones and misses some; the assay was immunoSEQ multiplex PCR. The sample yields some 140,000 clones, around 79% seen once. This CDR3 region has 13 residues. V was clipped by 3 bases and J by 3 bases, with 8 bases between them. CDR1 is MNHEY, CDR2 SMNVEV, per germline (reference sequence). The material sequenced was PBMCs. The receptor was derived from a man aged 18 to 30 in good health and CMV-seronegative. V and J are TRBV27 and TRBJ1-2, with D unclear. The CDR3 loop reads CASSLSAYYGYTF. The CDR3 DNA follows: TGTGCCAGCAGTTTGTCTGCGTACTATGGCTACACCTTC.